The 26 T cell receptor beta chains in this list originate from one sample, sequenced in a study of cytomegalovirus exposure and HLA in healthy donors (dated by TCRdb to about 2017). Libraries were prepared through the immunoSEQ multiplex PCR assay. TCRdb re-hosts the immuneACCESS table, in-frame sequences only. Its copies lack some clones; in the studies checked, an unresolved V gene accounts for under half of them, and the cause for the rest is not known. For this sample the table gives some 150,000 clones, of which around nine tenths were detected only once. The top ten clonotypes cover approximately 1.5% of the sample. Sample: PBMCs. Receptor source: a woman in her 30s in good health and CMV-seronegative.

The chain combines TRBV9 with TRBJ2-1; D possibly corresponds to TRBD1 (6 bases). CDR3 length equals 16 residues. V shed 0 bases and J shed 9 bases, with 19 bases lying between them. Germline assignment: CDR1 SGDLS and CDR2 YYNGEE. The CDR3: CASSVGTGTSVGEQFF. As DNA, the CDR3 is TGTGCCAGCAGCGTAGGCACAGGGACGAGTGTGGGTGAGCAGTTCTTC. The full variable domain, in which reference TRBV9 and TRBJ2-1 provide the parts outside the CDR3, is DSGVTQTPKHLITATGQRVTLRCSPRSGDLSVYWYQQSLDQGLQFLIQYYNGEERAKGNILERFSAQQFPDLHSELNLSSLELGDSALYFCASSVGTGTSVGEQFFGPGTRLTVL.

This rearrangement joins TRBV29-1 to TRBJ2-2, with TRBD2 matching over 8 bases. The CDR3 totals 13 residues. In germline, CDR1 is SQVTM, CDR2 ANQGSEA. J lost 4 bases, V lost 6 bases, and 4 bases had no gene match. The CDR3 bases are TGCAGCGTGGACGGGACTAGCACCGGGGAGCTGTTTTTT. It specifies CSVDGTSTGELFF.

The chain has TRBV10-3 and TRBJ2-7; 11 bases align to TRBD2. Germline CDR1 and CDR2: ENHRY and SYGVKD. V shed 4 bases, J shed 0 bases, and the junction held 11 bases outside the gene matches. CDR3 length: 18 amino acids. CDR3 bases: TGTGCCATCAGTGGTCTTGGTAGCGGGGGGGAGAGCTCCTACGAGCAGTACTTC. Its protein is CAISGLGSGGESSYEQYF.

V is TRBV2 and J is TRBJ2-3; D possibly corresponds to TRBD2 (5 bases). Trimming shortened V by 6 bases and J by 0 bases, and 13 bases separated the two germline ends. The germline V gene has CDR1 SNHLY and CDR2 FYNNEI. The CDR3 runs 15 residues. DNA for the CDR3: TGTGCCAGCAGCGTCGGACTGCATAGCACAGATACGCAGTATTTT. It codes for CASSVGLHSTDTQYF. Using reference TRBV2 and TRBJ2-3 for the parts outside the CDR3, the full variable domain is EPEVTQTPSHQVTQMGQEVILRCVPISNHLYFYWYRQILGQKVEFLVSFYNNEISEKSEIFDDQFSVERPDGSNFTLKIRSTKLEDSAMYFCASSVGLHSTDTQYFGPGTRLTVL.

The chain has TRBV6-5 and TRBJ2-6; D call uncertain. In germline, CDR1 is MNHEY, CDR2 SVGAGI. Trimming left V 0 bases short and J 4 bases short, with 7 bases between. The CDR3 sequence is 15 residues long. DNA of the CDR3: TGTGCCAGCAGTTACTCGAGCGACGGGGCCAACGTCCTGACTTTC. Translating gives CASSYSSDGANVLTF.

V gene TRBV30 combines with J gene TRBJ2-1, with no clear D. The ends were cut back, 3 bases at V and 5 bases at J, with 2 bases in the middle. The CDR3 loop spans 10 amino acids. CDR1 and CDR2 (germline): GTSNPN, SVGIG (reference sequence). In DNA, the CDR3 is TGTGCCTGGAGCGACAATGAGCAGTTCTTC. Translated, it gives CAWSDNEQFF.

The CDR3 nucleotides are TGCGCCAGCAGCTTGCCTTTTTCCGGGACAGTGGACAACGAGCAGTACTTC. Translation: CASSLPFSGTVDNEQYF. The J gene is TRBJ2-7, the V gene TRBV5-1; TRBD1 aligns across 7 bases. This CDR3 has 17 residues. The V segment lost 1 base and the J segment 5 bases; nucleotides outside the gene matches: 15. CDR1 and CDR2 from the germline V gene are SGHRS and YFSETQ.

This clone was seen a handful of times. The chain has TRBV30 and TRBJ2-7, with D unresolved. CDR1 is GTSNPN, CDR2 SVGIG, per germline (reference sequence). This CDR3 region has 12 residues. Trimming shortened V by 1 base and J by 4 bases, and 8 bases separated the two germline ends. CDR3 coding DNA: TGTGCCTGGAGTGACAGTCGATACGAGCAGTACTTC. The encoded protein is CAWSDSRYEQYF.

About this clone: The sample holds other DNA sequences that translate to the same CDR3. V and J are TRBV6-5 and TRBJ2-1; D may be TRBD1 (5 bases). Germline CDR1 MNHEY, CDR2 SVGAGI. The CDR3 runs to 12 residues. Trimming left V 5 bases short and J 4 bases short, with 6 bases between. The DNA for the CDR3 is TGTGCCAGCAGTCCAGGGTACAATGAGCAGTTCTTC. Translating gives CASSPGYNEQFF.

This sequence joins TRBV5-6 and TRBJ1-6; perhaps TRBD1 as D (6 bases). The CDR3 totals 15 residues. Germline CDR1 and CDR2: SGHDT and YYEEEE. V was clipped by 1 base and J by 3 bases, with 8 bases between them. The CDR3 sequence is CASSLTGNYNSPLHF. For the CDR3, the DNA is TGTGCCAGCAGCTTGACAGGGAACTATAATTCACCCCTCCACTTT.

CDR3 nucleotide sequence: TGTGCCAGCAGTGAAGGGACTAGAGGGGGTAGGGCCGGGGAGCTGTTTTTT. This encodes CASSEGTRGGRAGELFF. The chain carries TRBV2 and TRBJ2-2, with D perhaps matching TRBD2 (7 bases). Trimming took 1 base from V and 6 from J, leaving 18 bases between them. This CDR3 comprises 17 residues. Germline loops: CDR1 SNHLY, CDR2 FYNNEI.

The chain uses TRBV30 and TRBJ1-6; 7 bases match TRBD1. The CDR3 runs 17 residues. Germline values: CDR1 GTSNPN, CDR2 SVGIG (reference sequence). V trimming: 2 bases; J trimming: 6 bases; junction bases outside the gene matches: 13. The CDR3 sequence is CAWSPITGAGPNSPLHF. The CDR3 coding sequence is TGTGCCTGGAGTCCAATTACAGGGGCGGGCCCTAATTCACCCCTCCACTTT. Complete variable domain (other parts from reference TRBV30 and TRBJ1-6): SQTIHQWPATLVQPVGSPLSLECTVEGTSNPNLYWYRQAAGRGLQLLFYSVGIGQISSEVPQNLSASRPQDRQFILSSKKLLLSDSGFYLCAWSPITGAGPNSPLHFGNGTRLTVT.

J is TRBJ2-2 and V is TRBV4-2; D is unclear. This CDR3 region has 13 residues. Trimming stripped 4 bases from V and 6 bases from J, with 9 bases between. Germline V lookup: CDR1 LGHNA, CDR2 YNFKEQ. The CDR3 sequence is CASSREVPGELFF. CDR3 coding DNA: TGTGCCAGCAGCCGTGAGGTCCCCGGGGAGCTGTTTTTT.

This chain links TRBV30 with TRBJ1-6; weak D call: TRBD1 (5 bases). V lost 4 bases to trimming and J lost 2 bases, with 18 bases between them. The CDR3 loop spans 17 amino acids. Germline V lookup: CDR1 GTSNPN, CDR2 SVGIG (reference sequence). The CDR3 region has the DNA TGTGCCTGGATAGGGTCCGGGGGGATGGCCTATAATTCACCCCTCCACTTT. This gives the protein CAWIGSGGMAYNSPLHF.

V usage is TRBV7-6 and J usage is TRBJ2-2, with unresolved D. The CDR3 contains 15 residues. The germline CDR1 and CDR2 sequences are SGHVS and FNYEAQ. V was pared by 1 base and J by 4 bases, with 10 bases between. CDR3 DNA sequence: TGTGCCAGCAGCTTAGATCCAGCGTCCACCGGGGAGCTGTTTTTT. This translates into CASSLDPASTGELFF.

This clone was found once. The chain carries TRBV5-8 and TRBJ2-7; TRBD1 is a possible D gene (6 bases). This CDR3 region has 17 residues. The germline CDR1 and CDR2 sequences are SGHTS and YDEGEE. The germline V and J ends were trimmed by 2 bases and 2 bases, with 20 bases remaining between them. The CDR3 nucleotides are TGTGCCAGCAGCTTCGGCATTAACAGGGAAACCGCCTACGAGCAGTACTTC. As protein: CASSFGINRETAYEQYF.

This clone occurred once. This sequence joins TRBV10-2 and TRBJ1-6, with D uncertain. The CDR3 length is 13 residues. Germline V gene sequence: CDR1 WSHSY, CDR2 SAAADI. V was trimmed by 7 bases and J by 8 bases, leaving 12 bases between them. Written as DNA, the CDR3 is TGCGCCAGCAAGGAGTTATCCTATTCACCCCTCCACTTT. This gives the protein CASKELSYSPLHF.

V and J are TRBV19 and TRBJ1-2; D possibly corresponds to TRBD1 (5 bases). CDR3 length: 13 amino acids. V shed 7 bases and J shed 2 bases, with 11 bases lying between them. Germline V gene lookup returns CDR1 LNHDA and CDR2 SQIVND (reference sequence). CDR3 nucleotides: TGTGCCAGTACCCCGACAGTCAACTATGGCTACACCTTC. Protein sequence: CASTPTVNYGYTF.

The chain recombines TRBV27 with TRBJ2-1; tentatively, D is TRBD1 (6 bases). With 0 bases removed from V and 3 bases from J, the gap between germline ends came to 12 bases. CDR1 and CDR2 from the germline V gene are MNHEY and SMNVEV (reference sequence). The CDR3 totals 16 residues. The CDR3 spells CASSLSWTVGYNEQFF. The CDR3, as DNA: TGTGCCAGCAGTTTATCGTGGACAGTGGGCTACAATGAGCAGTTCTTC.

The chain employs TRBV19 and TRBJ2-7; 8 nucleotides line up with TRBD2. The CDR3 runs 15 residues. V lost 9 bases and J lost 2; bases outside the gene matches: 12. Germline V gene sequence: CDR1 LNHDA, CDR2 SQIVND (reference sequence). CDR3 region: CASSPGRGVAYEQYF. The CDR3 region has the DNA TGTGCCAGCAGCCCGGGGCGGGGGGTGGCCTACGAGCAGTACTTC.

This rearrangement joins TRBV19 to TRBJ1-1, with a tentative D call TRBD1 (6 bases). The V end was cut by 5 bases, the J end by 0 bases, with 10 bases between. Germline CDR1 is LNHDA and CDR2 is SQIVND (reference sequence). The CDR3 is made up of 14 amino acids. As DNA, the CDR3 is TGTGCCAGTAGTTTGACAGGAATGAACACTGAAGCTTTCTTT. The encoded protein is CASSLTGMNTEAFF.

The V gene is TRBV6-1, the J gene TRBJ2-3, with TRBD1 identical over 10 bases. V lost 7 bases to trimming and J lost 1 base; unmatched junction nucleotides: 5. The CDR3 totals 15 residues. Per the germline V gene, CDR1 is MNHNS and CDR2 is SASEGT. CDR3 in DNA: TGTGCCAGCAATACCGGGACAGGGGGCACAGATACGCAGTATTTT. Encoded protein: CASNTGTGGTDTQYF.

V usage is TRBV29-1 and J usage is TRBJ2-1, with a weak D call TRBD1 (6 bases). With 4 bases removed from V and 5 bases from J, the gap between germline ends came to 12 bases. CDR1 is SQVTM and CDR2 is ANQGSEA in the germline V gene. This CDR3 spans 13 amino acids. The DNA of the CDR3 is TGCAGCGTTGCTGGGCAGGGGAACAATGAGCAGTTCTTC. Translating it yields CSVAGQGNNEQFF.

The chain has TRBV10-2 and TRBJ1-5; TRBD1 matches at 10 bases. Per the germline V gene, CDR1 is WSHSY and CDR2 is SAAADI. CDR3 size: 12 residues. With 10 bases clipped from V and 4 bases from J, the junction kept 1 base outside the gene matches. The CDR3: CATGQGNQPQHF. The CDR3 nucleotides read TGCGCCACGGGACAGGGGAATCAGCCCCAGCATTTT.

The chain uses TRBV4-1 and TRBJ2-7; 13 bases align to TRBD2. The CDR3 totals 16 residues. The V and J ends lost 3 bases and 7 bases, in that order; junction bases with no gene match: 9. CDR1 is MGHRA and CDR2 is YSYEKL in the germline V gene. CDR3 sequence: CASSQGTSGGAREQYF. The CDR3 nucleotides read TGCGCCAGCAGCCAGGGAACTAGCGGGGGGGCTCGGGAGCAGTACTTC.

The gene calls are TRBV14 and TRBJ2-3; D remains unclear. In germline, CDR1 is SGHDN, CDR2 FVKESK. The CDR3 consists of 14 residues. The ends were cut back, 1 base at V and 1 base at J, with 6 bases in the middle. CDR3 region: CASSQARGTDTQYF. The CDR3 DNA follows: TGTGCCAGCAGCCAAGCTAGAGGCACAGATACGCAGTATTTT.